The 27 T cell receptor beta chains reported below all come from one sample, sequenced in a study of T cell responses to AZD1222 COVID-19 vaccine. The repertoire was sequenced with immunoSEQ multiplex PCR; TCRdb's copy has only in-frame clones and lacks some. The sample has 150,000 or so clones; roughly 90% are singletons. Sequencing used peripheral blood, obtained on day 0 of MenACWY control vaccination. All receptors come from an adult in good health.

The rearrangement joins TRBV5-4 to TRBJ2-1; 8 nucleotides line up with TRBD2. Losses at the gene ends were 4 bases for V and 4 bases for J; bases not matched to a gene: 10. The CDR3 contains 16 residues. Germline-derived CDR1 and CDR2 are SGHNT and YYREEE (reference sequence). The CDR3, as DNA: TGTGCCAGCAGCCGGATGACGGGAGGGGGGTACAATGAGCAGTTCTTC. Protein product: CASSRMTGGGYNEQFF.

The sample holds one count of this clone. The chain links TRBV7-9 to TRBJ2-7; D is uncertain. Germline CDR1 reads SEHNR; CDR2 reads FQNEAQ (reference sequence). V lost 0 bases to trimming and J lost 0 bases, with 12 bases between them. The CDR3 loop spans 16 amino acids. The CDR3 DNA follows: TGTGCCAGCAGCTTAGCCCGTGACACCCTCTCCTACGAGCAGTACTTC. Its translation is CASSLARDTLSYEQYF.

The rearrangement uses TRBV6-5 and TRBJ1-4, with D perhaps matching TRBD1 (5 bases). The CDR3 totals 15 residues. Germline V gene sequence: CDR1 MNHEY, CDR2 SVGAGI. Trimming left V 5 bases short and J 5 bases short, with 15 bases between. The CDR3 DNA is TGTGCCAGCAGTACCTCAGGGTCGACAAATGAAAAACTGTTTTTT. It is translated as CASSTSGSTNEKLFF.

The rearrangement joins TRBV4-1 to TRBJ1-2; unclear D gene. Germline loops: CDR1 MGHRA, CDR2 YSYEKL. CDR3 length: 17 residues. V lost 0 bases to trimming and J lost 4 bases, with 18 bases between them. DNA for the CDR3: TGCGCCAGCAGCCAAGAGATAAGCCAAGGGTTATTCTATGGCTACACCTTC. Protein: CASSQEISQGLFYGYTF.

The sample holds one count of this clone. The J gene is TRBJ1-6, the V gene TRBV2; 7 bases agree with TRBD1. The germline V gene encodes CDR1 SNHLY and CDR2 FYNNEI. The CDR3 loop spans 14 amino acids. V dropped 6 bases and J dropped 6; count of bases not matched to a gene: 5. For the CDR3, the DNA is TGTGCCAGCAGGGGGGACAGTAGTAATTCACCCCTCCACTTT. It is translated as CASRGDSSNSPLHF.

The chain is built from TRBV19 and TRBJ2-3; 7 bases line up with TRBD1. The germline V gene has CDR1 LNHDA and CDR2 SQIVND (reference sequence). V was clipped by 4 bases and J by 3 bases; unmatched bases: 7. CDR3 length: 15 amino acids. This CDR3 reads CASSKGQQLTDTQYF. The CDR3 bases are TGTGCCAGTAGTAAGGGACAGCAACTTACAGATACGCAGTATTTT.

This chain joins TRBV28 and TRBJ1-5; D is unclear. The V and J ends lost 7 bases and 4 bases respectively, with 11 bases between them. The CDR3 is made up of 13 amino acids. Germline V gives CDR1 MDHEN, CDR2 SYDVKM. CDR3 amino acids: CASMGGQNQPQHF. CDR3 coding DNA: TGTGCCAGCATGGGAGGGCAGAATCAGCCCCAGCATTTT.

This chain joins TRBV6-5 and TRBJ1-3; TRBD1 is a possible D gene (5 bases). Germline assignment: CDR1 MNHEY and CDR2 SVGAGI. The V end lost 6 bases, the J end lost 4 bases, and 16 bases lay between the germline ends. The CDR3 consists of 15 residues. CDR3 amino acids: CASRGPGVIGNTIYF. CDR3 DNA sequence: TGTGCCAGCAGGGGGCCTGGGGTGATCGGAAACACCATATATTTT.

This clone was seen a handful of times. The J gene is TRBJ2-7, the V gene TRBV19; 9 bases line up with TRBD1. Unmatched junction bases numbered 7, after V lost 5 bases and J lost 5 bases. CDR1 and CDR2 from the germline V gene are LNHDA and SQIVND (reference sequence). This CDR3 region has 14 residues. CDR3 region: CASSRRDRDDEQYF. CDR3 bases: TGTGCCAGTAGTCGCCGGGACAGGGACGACGAGCAGTACTTC. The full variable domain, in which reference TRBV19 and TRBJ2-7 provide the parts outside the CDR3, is DGGITQSPKYLFRKEGQNVTLSCEQNLNHDAMYWYRQDPGQGLRLIYYSQIVNDFQKGDIAEGYSVSREKKESFPLTVTSAQKNPTAFYLCASSRRDRDDEQYFGPGTRLTVT.

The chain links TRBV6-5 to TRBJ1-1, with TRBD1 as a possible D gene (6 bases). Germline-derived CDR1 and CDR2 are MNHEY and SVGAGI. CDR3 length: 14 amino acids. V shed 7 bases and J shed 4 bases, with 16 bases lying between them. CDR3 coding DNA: TGTGCCAGCATTTTTGAACAGGGTGGCACTGAAGCTTTCTTT. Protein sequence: CASIFEQGGTEAFF.

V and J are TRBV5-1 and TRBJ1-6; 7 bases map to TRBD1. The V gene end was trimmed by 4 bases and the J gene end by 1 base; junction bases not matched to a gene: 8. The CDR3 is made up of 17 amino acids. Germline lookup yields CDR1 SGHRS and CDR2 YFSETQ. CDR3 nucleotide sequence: TGCGCCAGCAGCGATCGACAGGGAGGTTCCTATAATTCACCCCTCCACTTT. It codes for CASSDRQGGSYNSPLHF.

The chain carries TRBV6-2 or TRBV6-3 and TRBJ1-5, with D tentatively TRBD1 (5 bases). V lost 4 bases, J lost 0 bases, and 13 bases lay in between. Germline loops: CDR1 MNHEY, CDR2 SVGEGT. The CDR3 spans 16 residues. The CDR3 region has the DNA TGTGCCAGCAGTTCAAAAACAGGAGTTAGCAATCAGCCCCAGCATTTT. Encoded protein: CASSSKTGVSNQPQHF.

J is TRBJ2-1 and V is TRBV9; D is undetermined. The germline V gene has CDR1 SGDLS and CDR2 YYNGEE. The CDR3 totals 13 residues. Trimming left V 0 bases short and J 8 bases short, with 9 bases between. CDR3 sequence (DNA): TGTGCCAGCAGCGTAGGGTTTTCGGATGAGCAGTTCTTC. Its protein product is CASSVGFSDEQFF.

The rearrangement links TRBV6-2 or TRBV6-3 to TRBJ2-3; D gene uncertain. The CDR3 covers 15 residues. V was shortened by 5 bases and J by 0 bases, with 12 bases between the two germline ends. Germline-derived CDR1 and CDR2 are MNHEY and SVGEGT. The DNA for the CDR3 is TGTGCCAGCAGTGGGTGGACGGATAGCACAGATACGCAGTATTTT. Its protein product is CASSGWTDSTDTQYF.

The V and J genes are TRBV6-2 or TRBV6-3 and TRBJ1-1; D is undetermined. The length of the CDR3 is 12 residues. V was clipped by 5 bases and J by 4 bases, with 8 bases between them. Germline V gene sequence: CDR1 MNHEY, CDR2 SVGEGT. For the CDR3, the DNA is TGTGCCAGCAGTCTCTTCTTCACTGAAGCTTTCTTT. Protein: CASSLFFTEAFF.

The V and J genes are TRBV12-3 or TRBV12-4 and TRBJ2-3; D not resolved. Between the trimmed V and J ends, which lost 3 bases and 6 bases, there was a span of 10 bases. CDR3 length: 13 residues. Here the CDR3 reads CASSLLGSDTQYF. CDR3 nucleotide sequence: TGTGCCAGCAGTTTGCTAGGGTCGGATACGCAGTATTTT.

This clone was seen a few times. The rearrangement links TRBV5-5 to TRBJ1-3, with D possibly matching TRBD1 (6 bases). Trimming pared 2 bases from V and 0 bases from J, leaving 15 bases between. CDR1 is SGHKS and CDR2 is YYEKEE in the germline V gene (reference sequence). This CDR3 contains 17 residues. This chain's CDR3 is CASSFRSGGNSGNTIYF. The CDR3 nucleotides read TGTGCCAGCAGCTTTCGGTCCGGGGGCAACTCTGGAAACACCATATATTTT.

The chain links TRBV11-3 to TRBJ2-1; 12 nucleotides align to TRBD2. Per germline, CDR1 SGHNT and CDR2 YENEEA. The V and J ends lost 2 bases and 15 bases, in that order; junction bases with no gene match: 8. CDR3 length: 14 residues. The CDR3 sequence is CASSLTSGGSPPFF. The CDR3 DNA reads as TGTGCCAGCAGCTTAACTAGCGGGGGGTCCCCGCCGTTCTTC.

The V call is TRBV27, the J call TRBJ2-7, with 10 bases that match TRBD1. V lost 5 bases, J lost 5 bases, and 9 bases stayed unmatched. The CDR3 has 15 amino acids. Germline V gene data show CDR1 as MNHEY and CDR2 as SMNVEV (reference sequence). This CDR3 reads CASSDRDRGNHEQYF. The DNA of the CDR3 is TGTGCCAGCAGTGACCGGGACAGGGGAAACCACGAGCAGTACTTC.

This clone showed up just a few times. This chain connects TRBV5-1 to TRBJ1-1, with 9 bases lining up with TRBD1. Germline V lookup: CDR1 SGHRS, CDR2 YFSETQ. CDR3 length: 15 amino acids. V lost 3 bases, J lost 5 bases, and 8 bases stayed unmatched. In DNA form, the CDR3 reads TGCGCCAGCAGCTCGGGGACAGGGAGCGGGACTGAAGCTTTCTTT. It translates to CASSSGTGSGTEAFF. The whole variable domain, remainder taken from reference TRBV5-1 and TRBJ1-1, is KAGVTQTPRYLIKTRGQQVTLSCSPISGHRSVSWYQQTPGQGLQFLFEYFSETQRNKGNFPGRFSGRQFSNSRSEMNVSTLELGDSALYLCASSSGTGSGTEAFFGQGTRLTVV.

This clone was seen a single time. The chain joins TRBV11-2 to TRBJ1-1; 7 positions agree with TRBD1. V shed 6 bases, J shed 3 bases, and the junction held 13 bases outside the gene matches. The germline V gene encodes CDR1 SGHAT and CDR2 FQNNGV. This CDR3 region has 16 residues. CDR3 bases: TGTGCCAGCAGAAGCTTGCAGGGGGGTCGGGACACTGAAGCTTTCTTT. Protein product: CASRSLQGGRDTEAFF.

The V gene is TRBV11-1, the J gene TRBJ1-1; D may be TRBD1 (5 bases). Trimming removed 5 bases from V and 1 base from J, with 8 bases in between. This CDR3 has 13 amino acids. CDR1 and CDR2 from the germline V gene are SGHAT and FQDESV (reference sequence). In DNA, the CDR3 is TGTGCCAGCAGCCTTGACAGGAACACTGAAGCTTTCTTT. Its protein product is CASSLDRNTEAFF.

The CDR3 sequence is CAWSNGPPRVGRSSYNEQFF. The CDR3 region has the DNA TGTGCCTGGTCTAATGGGCCACCTCGGGTGGGGAGGAGCTCCTACAATGAGCAGTTCTTC. V usage is TRBV30 and J usage is TRBJ2-1; maybe TRBD2 (6 bases). CDR1 is GTSNPN and CDR2 is SVGIG in the germline V gene (reference sequence). The CDR3 loop spans 20 amino acids. V was cut by 5 bases and J by 0 bases, with 29 bases left in between.

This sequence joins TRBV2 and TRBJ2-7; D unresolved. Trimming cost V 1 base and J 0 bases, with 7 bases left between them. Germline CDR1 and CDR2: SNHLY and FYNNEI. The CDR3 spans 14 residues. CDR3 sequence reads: CASSEEGTSYEQYF. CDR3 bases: TGTGCCAGCAGTGAAGAAGGAACCTCCTACGAGCAGTACTTC. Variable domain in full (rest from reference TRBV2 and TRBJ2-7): EPEVTQTPSHQVTQMGQEVILRCVPISNHLYFYWYRQILGQKVEFLVSFYNNEISEKSEIFDDQFSVERPDGSNFTLKIRSTKLEDSAMYFCASSEEGTSYEQYFGPGTRLTVT.

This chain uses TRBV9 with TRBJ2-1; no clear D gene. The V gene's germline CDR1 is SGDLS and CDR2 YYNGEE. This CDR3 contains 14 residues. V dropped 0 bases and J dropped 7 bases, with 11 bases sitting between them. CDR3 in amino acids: CASSVVPSGNEQFF. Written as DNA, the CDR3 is TGTGCCAGCAGCGTAGTTCCCTCCGGGAATGAGCAGTTCTTC.

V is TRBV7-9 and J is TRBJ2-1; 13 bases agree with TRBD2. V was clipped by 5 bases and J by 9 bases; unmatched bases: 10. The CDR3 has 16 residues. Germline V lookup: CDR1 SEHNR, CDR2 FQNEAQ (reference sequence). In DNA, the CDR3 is TGTGCCAGCAGCGCACTAGCGGGAGGGCTTCGTGGTGAGCAGTTCTTC. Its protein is CASSALAGGLRGEQFF.

CDR3 sequence: CSVEATGQGNTEAFF. In DNA form, the CDR3 reads TGCAGCGTTGAAGCCACGGGGCAGGGTAATACTGAAGCTTTCTTT. V is TRBV29-1 and J is TRBJ1-1; TRBD1 is a possible D gene (5 bases). The germline V gene has CDR1 SQVTM and CDR2 ANQGSEA. There are 15 residues in the CDR3. V was clipped by 1 base and J by 5 bases, with 17 bases between them.